This T cell receptor beta chain was sequenced during a study of neurological immune-mediated disorders. This clonotype was seen repeatedly, ten times or more. As to time point: longitudinal time-point 1 (baseline). The cDNA came from 5'RACE, which used 10-nucleotide random UMIs. Via MiXCR, TCRdb re-called the 5' RACE reads, giving one row per CDR3 protein. This sample has tens of thousands of distinct CDR3 sequences, with 9.5% to 12% found just once. Germline CDR1 reads DFQATT; CDR2 reads SNEGSKA (reference sequence). This CDR3 spans 15 amino acids. V was cut by 0 bases and J by 1 base, with 10 bases left in between.

The sequence derives from a male donor with HTLV-1-associated myelopathy (HAM/TSP). The sequencing sample was made of PBMCs. The rearrangement uses TRBV20-1 and TRBJ2-1, with D tentatively TRBD1 (6 bases). Written as DNA, the CDR3 is TGCAGTGCTAGAGAGACAGGCAATTCCTACAATGAGCAGTTCTTC. It yields the protein CSARETGNSYNEQFF.